This T cell receptor beta chain was recorded in a study of OX40 agonist ivuxolimab in advanced cancers. About the study: Of the patients, three showed partial responses, one with hepatocellular carcinoma and two with cutaneous melanoma.

The CDR3 runs 14 residues. V shed 3 bases and J shed 3 bases, with 12 bases lying between them. Per germline, CDR1 MDHEN and CDR2 SYDVKM. The protocol was immunoSEQ multiplex PCR, while the TCRdb copy is restricted to in-frame clones and leaves out a portion. The sample holds around 100,000 clones, approximately 93% seen once. A few counts support this clone. The sequence was obtained from an adult with an advanced solid tumor such as melanoma, head and neck, liver or kidney cancer. Sequenced material: CD4+ or CD8+ T cells sorted from blood, taken in a trial of the OX40 agonist ivuxolimab. The V and J genes are TRBV28 and TRBJ2-7, with D perhaps TRBD1 (6 bases). The CDR3 nucleotides are TGTGCCAGCAGTTTGGTAGGACAGCTCTACGAGCAGTACTTC. This encodes CASSLVGQLYEQYF.